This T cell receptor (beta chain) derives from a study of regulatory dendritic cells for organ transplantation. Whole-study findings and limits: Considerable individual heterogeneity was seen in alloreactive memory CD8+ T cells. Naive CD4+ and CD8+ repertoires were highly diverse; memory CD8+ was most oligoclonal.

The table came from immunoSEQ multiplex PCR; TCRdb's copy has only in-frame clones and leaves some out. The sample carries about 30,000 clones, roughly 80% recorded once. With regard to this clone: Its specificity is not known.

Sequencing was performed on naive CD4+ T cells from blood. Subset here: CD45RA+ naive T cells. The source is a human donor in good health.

As DNA, the CDR3 is TGTGCCAGCAGCCAGGGGGACAGGGCTACCACTGAAGCTTTCTTT. It yields the protein CASSQGDRATTEAFF. The chain carries TRBV4-2 and TRBJ1-1, with 9 positions matching TRBD1. V gave up 3 bases and J gave up 4 bases; unmatched junction bases: 6. The CDR3 covers 15 residues. Germline V gene data show CDR1 as LGHNA and CDR2 as YNFKEQ.